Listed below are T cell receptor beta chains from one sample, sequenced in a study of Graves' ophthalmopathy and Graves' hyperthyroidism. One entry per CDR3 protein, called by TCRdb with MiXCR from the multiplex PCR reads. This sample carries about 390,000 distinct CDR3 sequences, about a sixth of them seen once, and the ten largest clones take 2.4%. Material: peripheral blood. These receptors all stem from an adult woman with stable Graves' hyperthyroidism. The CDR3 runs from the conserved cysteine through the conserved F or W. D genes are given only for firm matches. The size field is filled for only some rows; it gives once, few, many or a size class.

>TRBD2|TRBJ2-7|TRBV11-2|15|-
TGTGCCAGCAGCAAACCGGGACTAGCGGGAGGGGAGCAGTACTTC
CASSKPGLAGGEQYF
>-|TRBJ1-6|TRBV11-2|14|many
TGTGCCAGCAGCTTAGGACAGGTTAATTCACCCCTCCACTTT
CASSLGQVNSPLHF
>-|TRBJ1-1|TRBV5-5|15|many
TGTGCCAGCAGCTTGAGGTCCGGGGGGGACACTGAAGCTTTCTTT
CASSLRSGGDTEAFF
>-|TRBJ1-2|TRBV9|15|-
TGTGCCAGCAGCGTAGGAGGGAGGGGCAACTATGGCTACACCTTC
CASSVGGRGNYGYTF
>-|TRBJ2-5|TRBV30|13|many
TGTGCCTGGAGTCGAATGATTTACGAGACCCAGTACTTC
CAWSRMIYETQYF
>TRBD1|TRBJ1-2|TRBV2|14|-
TGTGCCAGCAGTGATTGGGACAGTCTTCTGGGCTACACCTTC
CASSDWDSLLGYTF
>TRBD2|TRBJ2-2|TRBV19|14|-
TGTGCCAGTAGCGCGGGAGTAAGAACCGGGGAGCTGTTTTTT
CASSAGVRTGELFF
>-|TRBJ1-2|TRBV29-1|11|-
TGCAGCGTTGAAGGCCCCCATGGCTACACCTTC
CSVEGPHGYTF
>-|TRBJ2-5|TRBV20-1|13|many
TGCAGTGCTAGGGACAGATTTCAAGAGACCCAGTACTTC
CSARDRFQETQYF
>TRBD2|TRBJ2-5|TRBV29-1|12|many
TGCAGCGTTGAACCAGCGGGAATGGCTCAGTACTTC
CSVEPAGMAQYF
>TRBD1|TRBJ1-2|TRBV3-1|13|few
TGTGCCAGCAGCCTAGACAGGGTTTTTGGCTACACCTTC
CASSLDRVFGYTF
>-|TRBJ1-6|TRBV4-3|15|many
TGCGCCAGCAGCCAAGAGTACGCTGGCAGCCCTATTATCCACTTT
CASSQEYAGSPIIHF
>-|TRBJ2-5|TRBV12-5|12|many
TGTGCTAGTGGTTTGGAACAAGAGACCCAGTACTTC
CASGLEQETQYF
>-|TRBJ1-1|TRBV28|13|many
TGTGCCAGCAGAGCAGGGGTTGGGCCTGAAGCTTTCTTT
CASRAGVGPEAFF
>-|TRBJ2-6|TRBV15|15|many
TGTGCCACCAGCAGAGATTTCTCTGGGGCCAACGTCCTGACTTTC
CATSRDFSGANVLTF
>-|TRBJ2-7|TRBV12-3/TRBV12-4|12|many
TGTGCCAGCAGTGACCGGGTCTCCGAGCAGTACTTC
CASSDRVSEQYF
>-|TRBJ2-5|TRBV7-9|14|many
TGTGCCAGCAGCTTACCGGGGAGGCAAGAGACCCAGTACTTC
CASSLPGRQETQYF
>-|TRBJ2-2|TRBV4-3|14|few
TGCGCCAGCAGCCAAGGACCATACACCGGGGAGCTGTTGTTT
CASSQGPYTGELLF
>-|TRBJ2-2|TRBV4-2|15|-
TGTGCCAGCAGCCATCCGGGAGATCTCACCGGGGAGCTGTTTTTT
CASSHPGDLTGELFF
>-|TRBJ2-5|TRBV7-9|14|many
TGTGCCAGCAGCAATAGGGGGGGACAAGAGACCCAGTACTTC
CASSNRGGQETQYF
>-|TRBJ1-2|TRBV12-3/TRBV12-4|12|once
TGTGCCAGCAGCGCCCTCAACTATGGCTACACCTTC
CASSALNYGYTF
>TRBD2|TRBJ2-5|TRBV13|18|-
TGTGCCAGCAGCCCCGCTTTGGGTTTAGCGGGAGGGCCCGAGACCCAGTACTTC
CASSPALGLAGGPETQYF
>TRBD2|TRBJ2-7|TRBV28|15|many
TGTGCCAGCAGGACTCCCGGGACTAGCTTTTACGAGCAGTACTTC
CASRTPGTSFYEQYF
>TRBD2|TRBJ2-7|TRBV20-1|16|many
TGCAGTGCGCAAAGACCACTAGCGGGAGTAGGTTACGAGCAGTACTTC
CSAQRPLAGVGYEQYF
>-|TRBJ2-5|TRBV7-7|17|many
TGTGCTAGCAGCTTAGGGGCAGGCGCACGGTTACAAGAGACCCAGTACTTC
CASSLGAGARLQETQYF
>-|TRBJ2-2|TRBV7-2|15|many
TGTGCCAGCAGCTTAGCAGGCTCGAACACCGGGGAGCTGTTTTTT
CASSLAGSNTGELFF
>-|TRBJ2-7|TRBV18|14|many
TGTGCCAGCTCGCCCCTCCAGGGGATGTACGAGCAGTACTTC
CASSPLQGMYEQYF
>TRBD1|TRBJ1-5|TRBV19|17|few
TGTGCCAGTAGCACCCGAGGGTCGACAGGGGGCAATCAGCCCCAGCATTTT
CASSTRGSTGGNQPQHF
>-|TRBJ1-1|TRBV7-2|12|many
TGTGCCAGCAGCTTTTGGGGCACTGAAGCTTTCTTT
CASSFWGTEAFF
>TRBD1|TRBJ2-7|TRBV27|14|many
TGTGCCAGCAAGACGGGACAGGGGGCTGCTGAGCAGTACTTC
CASKTGQGAAEQYF
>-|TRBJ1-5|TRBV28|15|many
TGTGCCAGCAGTTTATCAGGGTCGAGCAATCAGCCCCAGCATTTT
CASSLSGSSNQPQHF
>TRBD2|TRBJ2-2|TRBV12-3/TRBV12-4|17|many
TGTGCCAGCAGTTCTAGCGGGAGGGCCCCTCGGAACGGGGAGCTGTTTTTT
CASSSSGRAPRNGELFF
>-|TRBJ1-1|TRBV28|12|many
TGTGCCAGCAAGACAGTAGACACTGAAGCTTTCTTT
CASKTVDTEAFF
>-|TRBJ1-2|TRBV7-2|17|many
TGTGCCAGCAGCGGCATCGGACGGAAGACCAATTCCTATGGCTACACCTTC
CASSGIGRKTNSYGYTF
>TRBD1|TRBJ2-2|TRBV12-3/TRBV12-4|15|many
TGTGCCAGCATTTCCGGGACAGGGGAGAACGGGGAGCTGTTTTTT
CASISGTGENGELFF
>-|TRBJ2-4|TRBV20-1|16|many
TGCAGTGCTTACTATCCGGCGGCAAGGCGTGGGGACATTCAGTACTTC
CSAYYPAARRGDIQYF
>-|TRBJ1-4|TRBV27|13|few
TGTGCCAGCAGTTTGCGGCGTAATGAAAAACTGTTTTTT
CASSLRRNEKLFF
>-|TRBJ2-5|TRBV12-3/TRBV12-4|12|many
TGTGCCAGCAGTTCCGCTCCAGAGACCCAGTACTTC
CASSSAPETQYF
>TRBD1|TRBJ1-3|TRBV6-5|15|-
TGTGCCAGCAGTTACTCGACAGGGTTTGGAAACACCATATATTTT
CASSYSTGFGNTIYF
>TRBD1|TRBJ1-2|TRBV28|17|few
TGTGCCAGCAGTTTATTGTGGCAGGGGGCCCCAAAGTATGGCTACACCTTC
CASSLLWQGAPKYGYTF
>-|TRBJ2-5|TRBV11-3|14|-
TGTGCCAGCAGCTTAGATCGGGTCAGGGAGACCCAGTACTTC
CASSLDRVRETQYF
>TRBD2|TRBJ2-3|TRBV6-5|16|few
TGTGCCAGCAGTTATACTAGCGAAAAAAACACAGATACGCAGTATTTT
CASSYTSEKNTDTQYF
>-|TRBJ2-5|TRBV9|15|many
TGTGCCAGCAGCGTAGATTCCAGGGCCGTAGAGACCCAGTACTTC
CASSVDSRAVETQYF
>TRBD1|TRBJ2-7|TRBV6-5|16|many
TGTGCCAGCAGTTACTCCCGGGACAGGAACAGCTACGAGCAGTACTTC
CASSYSRDRNSYEQYF
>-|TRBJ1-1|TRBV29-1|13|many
TGCAGCGTTGACAGAAATCTGAACACTGAAGCTTTCTTT
CSVDRNLNTEAFF
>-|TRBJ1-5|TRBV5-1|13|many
TGCGCCAGCAGCACGGGCCTTAATCAGCCCCAGCATTTT
CASSTGLNQPQHF
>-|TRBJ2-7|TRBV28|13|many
TGTGCCAGCAGTTTTAACAGCTTCTACGAGCAGTACTTC
CASSFNSFYEQYF
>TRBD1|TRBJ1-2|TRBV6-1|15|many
TGTGCCAGCAGGTCCCACAGGGGGCTCGACTATGGCTACACCTTC
CASRSHRGLDYGYTF
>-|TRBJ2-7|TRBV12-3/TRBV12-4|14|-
TGTGCCAGCAGTCCCACGACAGGATACTACGAGCAGTACTTC
CASSPTTGYYEQYF
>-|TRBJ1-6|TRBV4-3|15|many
TGCGCCAGCAGCCAAGAATACCGAACCGGTTCACCCCTCCACTTT
CASSQEYRTGSPLHF
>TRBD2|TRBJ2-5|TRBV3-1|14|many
TGTGCCAGCGGGACTAGCGGGAAGGAGGAGACCCAGTACTTC
CASGTSGKEETQYF